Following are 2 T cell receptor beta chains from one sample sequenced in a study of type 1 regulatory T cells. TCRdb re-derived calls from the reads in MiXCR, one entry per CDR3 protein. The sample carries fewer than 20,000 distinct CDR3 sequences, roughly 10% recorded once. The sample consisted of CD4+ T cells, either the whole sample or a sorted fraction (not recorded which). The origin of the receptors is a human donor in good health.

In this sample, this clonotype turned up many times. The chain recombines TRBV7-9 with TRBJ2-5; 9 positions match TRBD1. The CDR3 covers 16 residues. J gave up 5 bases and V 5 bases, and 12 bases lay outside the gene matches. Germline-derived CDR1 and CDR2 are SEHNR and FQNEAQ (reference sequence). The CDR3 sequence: CASSLGARQGVETQYF. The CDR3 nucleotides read TGTGCCAGCAGCCTAGGAGCGCGACAGGGGGTGGAGACCCAGTACTTC.

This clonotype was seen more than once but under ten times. CDR3 DNA sequence: TGCAGTGCTAGAAGCTCGGGGGGGGAAGAGACCCAGTACTTC. Protein product: CSARSSGGEETQYF. The genes are TRBV20-1 and TRBJ2-5; TRBD2 aligns across 8 bases. The V segment lost 2 bases and the J segment 3 bases; nucleotides outside the gene matches: 5. CDR1 is DFQATT and CDR2 is SNEGSKA in the germline V gene (reference sequence). The CDR3 has 14 residues.